This T cell receptor beta chain comes out of a study of T cell repertoires in cytomegalovirus infection. Background on the study: Alongside well-studied HLA-B-restricted CMV epitopes, recently identified HLA-C-restricted CMV epitopes were also used. It can be stated that public TCR beta signatures indicated CMV infection as well as a matching HLA type. Notes on the study in general: There were HLA-C-restricted CMV-specific TCR beta clonotypes dominating the ex vivo response. Pooled public TCR beta family frequency picked out CMV carriers with the relevant HLA.

To note about this clonotype: What it binds is not known.

MiXCR, run by TCRdb on the reads, gives a single entry per CDR3 protein. The sample records roughly 920,000 distinct CDR3 sequences, around 30% being singletons. Trimming left V 0 bases short and J 5 bases short, with 9 bases between. CDR3 size: 14 residues. Germline V lookup: CDR1 MGHRA, CDR2 YSYEKL. Here the sequenced sample was cultured CD8+ T cells from PBMCs, taken from culture after CMV antigen stimulation. The TCR was taken from a human donor in good health (CMV status not recorded). Some clones in this sample may be carry-over from other donors' samples. The chain has TRBV4-1 and TRBJ2-3, with D uncertain. CDR3 sequence: CASSQDQARDTQYF. The CDR3 DNA reads as TGCGCCAGCAGCCAAGATCAGGCTCGAGATACGCAGTATTTT.